This T cell receptor beta chain was captured in a study of OX40 agonist ivuxolimab in advanced cancers. Study context: Ivuxolimab, an antibody that agonizes OX40 (CD134), was administered to the patients.

Germline V gene lookup returns CDR1 SEHNR and CDR2 FQNEAQ (reference sequence). Trimming left V 7 bases short and J 0 bases short, with 12 bases between. CDR3 length equals 15 residues. Sequenced by immunoSEQ multiplex PCR; TCRdb stores in-frame clones only, minus some. Of fewer than 35,000 clones in the sample, about 73% were seen once. This clone was seen only a few times. The material sequenced was CD4+ or CD8+ T cells sorted from blood, taken in a trial of the OX40 agonist ivuxolimab. The sequence derives from an adult with an advanced solid tumor such as melanoma, head and neck, liver or kidney cancer. The gene calls are TRBV7-9 and TRBJ1-4, with D unclear. The CDR3 sequence is CASNLGATTNEKLFF. CDR3 bases: TGTGCCAGCAATCTGGGCGCTACAACTAATGAAAAACTGTTTTTT.